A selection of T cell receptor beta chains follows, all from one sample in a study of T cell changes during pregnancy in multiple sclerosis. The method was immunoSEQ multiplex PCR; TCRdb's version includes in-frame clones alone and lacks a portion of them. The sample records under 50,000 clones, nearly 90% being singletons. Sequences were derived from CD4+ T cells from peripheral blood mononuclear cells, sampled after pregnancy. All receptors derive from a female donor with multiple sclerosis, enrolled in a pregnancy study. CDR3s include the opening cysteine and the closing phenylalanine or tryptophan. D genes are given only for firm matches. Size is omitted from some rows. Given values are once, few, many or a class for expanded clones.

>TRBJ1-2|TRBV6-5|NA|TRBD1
TGTGCCAGCAGTTCTCCCAGGACAGGCTATGGCTACACCTTC
CASSSPRTGYGYTF
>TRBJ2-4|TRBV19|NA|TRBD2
TGTGCCAGTAGCCCCAGGACTAGCGGGAGGTCGATTACTCAGTACTTC
CASSPRTSGRSITQYF
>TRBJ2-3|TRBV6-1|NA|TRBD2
TGTGCCAGCAGTGCCAAGGGACTAGCGGGGGGATTTAGCACAGATACGCAGTATTTT
CASSAKGLAGGFSTDTQYF
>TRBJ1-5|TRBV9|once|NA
TGTGCCAGCAGCACGAAGGGGGAGAGCAATCAGCCCCAGCATTTT
CASSTKGESNQPQHF
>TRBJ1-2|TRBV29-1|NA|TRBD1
TGCAGCGTAGGACAGGAGTATGGCTACACCTTC
CSVGQEYGYTF
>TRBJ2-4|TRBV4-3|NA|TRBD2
TGCGCCAGCAGCCTTCGCCCACTAGCGGAGAAAAACATTCAGTACTTC
CASSLRPLAEKNIQYF
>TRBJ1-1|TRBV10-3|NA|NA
TGTGCCATCAGAAGTGACATGACCACTGAAGCTTTCTTT
CAIRSDMTTEAFF
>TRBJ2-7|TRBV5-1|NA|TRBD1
TGCGCCAGCAGCTTAGGGGACAGGGCAGACGAGCAGTACTTC
CASSLGDRADEQYF
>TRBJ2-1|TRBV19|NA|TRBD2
TGTGCCAGTAGTACCTTCGGACTAGCAGTAGCCTACAATGAGCAGTTCTTC
CASSTFGLAVAYNEQFF
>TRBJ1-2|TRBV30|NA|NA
TGTGCCTGGAGTCCGCAGGGTCTGAATGGCTACACCTTC
CAWSPQGLNGYTF
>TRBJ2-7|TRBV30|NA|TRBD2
TGTGCCTGGAACCGGGACTATCCCTACGCGCAGTACTTC
CAWNRDYPYAQYF
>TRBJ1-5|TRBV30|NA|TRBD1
TGTGCCTGGAGTAGCCAGGGGGACCAGCCCCAGCATTTT
CAWSSQGDQPQHF
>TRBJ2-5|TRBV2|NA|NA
TGTGCCAGCAGTGCACCCAGCGCTGGACAAGAGACCCAGTACTTC
CASSAPSAGQETQYF
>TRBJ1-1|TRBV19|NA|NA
TGTGCCAGTCCACAGGGTTGGACTGAAGCTTTCTTT
CASPQGWTEAFF
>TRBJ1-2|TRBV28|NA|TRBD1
TGTGCCAGCAGACGCCAGGGGGCGCTTGGATATGGCTACACCTTC
CASRRQGALGYGYTF
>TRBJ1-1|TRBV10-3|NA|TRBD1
TGTGCCATCAGCGCCCCGACAGGGGACAGGGAAGCTTTCTTT
CAISAPTGDREAFF
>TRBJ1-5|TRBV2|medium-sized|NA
TGTGCCAGCCTTGCGGGAAATAGCAATCAGCCCCAGCATTTT
CASLAGNSNQPQHF
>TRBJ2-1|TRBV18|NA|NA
TGTGCCAGCTCACCGGACAGAGTCTCCTACAATGAGCAGTTCTTC
CASSPDRVSYNEQFF
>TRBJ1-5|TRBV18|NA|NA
TGTGCCAGCTCACCACCATCAGGGGAGCCCCAGCATTTT
CASSPPSGEPQHF
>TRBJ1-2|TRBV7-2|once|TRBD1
TGTGCCAGCAGCCGACAGGGGCCCCCCGGCTATGGCTACACCTTC
CASSRQGPPGYGYTF
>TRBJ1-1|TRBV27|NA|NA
TGTGCCAGCAGTCTTCAGGGCACTCGGGTAGCTTTCTTT
CASSLQGTRVAFF
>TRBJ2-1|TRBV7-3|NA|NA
TGTGCCAGCAGTTTGGACTTAAACAATGAGCAGTTCTTC
CASSLDLNNEQFF
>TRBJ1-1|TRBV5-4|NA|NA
TGTGCCAGCAGCGCCACTGACACTGAAGCTTTCTTT
CASSATDTEAFF
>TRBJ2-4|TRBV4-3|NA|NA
TGCGCCAGCAGCCAAGACTCCAGTACGGGTGGAAACATTCAGTACTTC
CASSQDSSTGGNIQYF
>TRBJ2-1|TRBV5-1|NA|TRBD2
TGCGCCAGCAGCTTTAGTACTAGCGGGCTCCCGAATGAGCAGTTCTTC
CASSFSTSGLPNEQFF
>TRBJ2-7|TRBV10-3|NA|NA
TGTGCCACCCGGTTTGACGGGATTAGCTCCTACGAGCAGTACTTC
CATRFDGISSYEQYF
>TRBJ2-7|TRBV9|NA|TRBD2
TGTGCCAGCAGCGGGACTAGCGGACCCTACGAGCAGTACTTC
CASSGTSGPYEQYF
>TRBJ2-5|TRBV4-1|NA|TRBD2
TGCGCCAGCAGCCAAGGGACTAGCGGGAGTAGGGCGGAGACCCAGTACTTC
CASSQGTSGSRAETQYF
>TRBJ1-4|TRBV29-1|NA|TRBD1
TGCAGCTTTCGAGGGGGCAGGGGGGAAAAACTGTTTTTT
CSFRGGRGEKLFF
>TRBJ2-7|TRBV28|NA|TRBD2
TGTGCCAGTTTGAAAAGCGGGACCGTAAGCGAGCAGTACTTC
CASLKSGTVSEQYF
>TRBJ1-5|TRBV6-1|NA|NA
TGTGCCAGCAGTGAATATAAACAGAATCAGCCCCAGCATTTT
CASSEYKQNQPQHF
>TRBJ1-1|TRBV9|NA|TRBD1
TGTGCCAGCAGCCTAGGACAGGGGGCCGACACTGAAGCTTTCTTT
CASSLGQGADTEAFF
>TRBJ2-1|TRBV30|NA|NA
TGTGCCTGGGCGGGAATCCCCGTCAATGAGCAGTTCTTC
CAWAGIPVNEQFF
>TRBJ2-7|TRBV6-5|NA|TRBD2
TGTGCCAGCAGTCCTAGCGGGGTAAGCTCCTACGAGCAGTACTTC
CASSPSGVSSYEQYF
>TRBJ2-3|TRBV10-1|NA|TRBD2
TGCGCCAGCAGTTTGGGACTAGCCCCAGATACGCAGTATTTT
CASSLGLAPDTQYF
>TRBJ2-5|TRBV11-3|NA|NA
TGTGCCAGCAGCCCGAACCCGGCGGGTCTTACCCAGTACTTC
CASSPNPAGLTQYF
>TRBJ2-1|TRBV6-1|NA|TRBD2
TGTGCCAGCAGTGAATGGACTAGCGGGAGTGGGAATGAGCAGTTCTTC
CASSEWTSGSGNEQFF
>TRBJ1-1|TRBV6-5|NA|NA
TGTGCCAGCAGTTACGACAGAATGAACACTGAAGCTTTCTTT
CASSYDRMNTEAFF
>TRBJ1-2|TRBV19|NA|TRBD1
TGTGCCAGTAGTAGAGGTCTGGACAGGAGATATGCTAACTATGGCTACACCTTC
CASSRGLDRRYANYGYTF
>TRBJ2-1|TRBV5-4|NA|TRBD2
TGTGCCAGCAGCTTATTTGGCTGGACTAGCGGGAGATCCTCCTACAATGAGCAGTTCTTC
CASSLFGWTSGRSSYNEQFF
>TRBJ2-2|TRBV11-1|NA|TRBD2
TGTGCCAGCAGCTTAGCAATGACTAGCGTGGTCGCCGGGGAGCTGTTTTTT
CASSLAMTSVVAGELFF